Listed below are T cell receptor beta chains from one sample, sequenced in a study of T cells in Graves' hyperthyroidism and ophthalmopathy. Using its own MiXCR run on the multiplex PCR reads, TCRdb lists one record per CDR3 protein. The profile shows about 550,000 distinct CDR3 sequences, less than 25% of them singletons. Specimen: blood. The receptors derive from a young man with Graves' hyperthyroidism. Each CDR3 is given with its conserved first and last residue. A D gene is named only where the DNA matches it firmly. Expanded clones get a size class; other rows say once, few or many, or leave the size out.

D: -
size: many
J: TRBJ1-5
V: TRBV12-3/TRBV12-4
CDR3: CASSLGTVSQPQHF
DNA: TGTGCCAGCAGTTTAGGGACAGTTAGTCAGCCCCAGCATTTT

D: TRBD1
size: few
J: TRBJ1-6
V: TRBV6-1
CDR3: CASSPGTGGRNSPLHF
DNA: TGTGCCAGCAGTCCCGGGACAGGGGGACGCAATTCACCCCTCCACTTT

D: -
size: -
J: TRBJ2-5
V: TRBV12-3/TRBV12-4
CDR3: CASSLAQAGETQYF
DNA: TGTGCCAGCAGTTTAGCGCAGGCCGGGGAGACCCAGTACTTC

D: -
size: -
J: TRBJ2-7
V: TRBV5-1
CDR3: CASSSRDGEQYF
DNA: TGCGCCAGCAGCTCCCGTGACGGCGAGCAGTACTTC

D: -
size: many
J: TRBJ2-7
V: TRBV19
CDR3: CASNGRQFPYEQYF
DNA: TGTGCCAGTAACGGGAGACAGTTCCCCTACGAGCAGTACTTC

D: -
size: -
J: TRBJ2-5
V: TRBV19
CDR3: CASSIALQETQYF
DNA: TGTGCCAGTAGTATAGCTCTGCAAGAGACCCAGTACTTC

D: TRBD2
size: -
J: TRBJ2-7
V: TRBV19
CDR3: CASSPSGGNSYEQYF
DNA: TGTGCCAGTAGTCCCTCGGGAGGTAACTCCTACGAGCAGTACTTC

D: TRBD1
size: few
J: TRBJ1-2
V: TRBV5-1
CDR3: CASSLNFPGGSYGYTF
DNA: TGCGCCAGCAGCCTGAACTTTCCAGGGGGTAGCTATGGCTACACCTTC

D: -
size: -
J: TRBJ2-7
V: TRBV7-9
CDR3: CASSFAGEDEQYF
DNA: TGTGCCAGCAGCTTCGCAGGGGAGGACGAGCAGTACTTC

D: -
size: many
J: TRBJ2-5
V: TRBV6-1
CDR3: CASSLNEMGETQYF
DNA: TGTGCCAGCAGCTTGAACGAGATGGGGGAGACCCAGTACTTC

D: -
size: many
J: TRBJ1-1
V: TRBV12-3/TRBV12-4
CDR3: CASSMSPMGNTEAFF
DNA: TGTGCCAGCAGTATGAGCCCGATGGGGAACACTGAAGCTTTCTTT

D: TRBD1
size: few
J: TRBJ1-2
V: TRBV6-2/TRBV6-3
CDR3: CASSFLTGGGYGYTF
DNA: TGTGCCAGCAGTTTCTTAACAGGGGGCGGTTATGGCTACACCTTC

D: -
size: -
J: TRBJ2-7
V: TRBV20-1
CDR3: CSATPGRPYEQYF
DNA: TGCAGTGCTACCCCCGGTCGGCCCTACGAGCAGTACTTC

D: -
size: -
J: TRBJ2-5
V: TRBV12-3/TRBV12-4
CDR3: CASSLGVGAGQETQYF
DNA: TGTGCCAGCAGTTTAGGGGTCGGGGCCGGCCAAGAGACCCAGTACTTC

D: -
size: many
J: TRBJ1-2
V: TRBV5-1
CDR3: CASSLASGAGYGYTF
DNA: TGCGCCAGCAGCTTGGCGTCAGGGGCGGGGTATGGCTACACCTTC

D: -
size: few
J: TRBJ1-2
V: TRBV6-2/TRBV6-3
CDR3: CASRGPVPNLRGNYGYTF
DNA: TGTGCCAGCAGGGGGCCAGTCCCCAACCTCAGAGGAAACTATGGCTACACCTTC

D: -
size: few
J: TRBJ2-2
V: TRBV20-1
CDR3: CSAKAGYTGELFF
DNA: TGCAGTGCAAAGGCGGGGTATACCGGGGAGCTGTTTTTT

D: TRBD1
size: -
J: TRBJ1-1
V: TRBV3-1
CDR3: CASSQGGQGSSFF
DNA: TGTGCCAGCAGCCAAGGCGGACAGGGAAGTTCTTTCTTT

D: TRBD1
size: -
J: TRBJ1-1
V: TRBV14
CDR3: CASSRTGSVAEAFF
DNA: TGTGCCAGCAGCAGGACAGGGTCCGTCGCCGAAGCTTTCTTT

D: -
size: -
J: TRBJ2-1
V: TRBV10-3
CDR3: CAISSRVVNEQFF
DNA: TGTGCCATCAGCTCCCGAGTTGTTAATGAGCAGTTCTTC

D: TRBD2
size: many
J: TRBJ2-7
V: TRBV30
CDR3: CAWSSGGVGEQYF
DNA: TGTGCCTGGTCTTCTGGGGGGGTAGGAGAGCAGTACTTC

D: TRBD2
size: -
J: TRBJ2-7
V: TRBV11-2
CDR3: CASSSIAGSYEQYF
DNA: TGTGCCAGCAGCTCAATAGCGGGGTCCTACGAGCAGTACTTC

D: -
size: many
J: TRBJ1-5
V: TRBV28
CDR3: CASSHRYSRRGGHQPQHF
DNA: TGTGCCAGCAGCCACCGTTACTCTCGGCGGGGTGGGCATCAGCCCCAGCATTTT

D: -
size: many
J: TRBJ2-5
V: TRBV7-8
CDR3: CASSTGWGFETQYF
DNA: TGTGCCAGCAGCACCGGGTGGGGGTTCGAGACCCAGTACTTC

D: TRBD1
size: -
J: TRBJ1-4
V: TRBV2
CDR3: CASIGTGPEKLFF
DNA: TGTGCCAGCATTGGGACAGGGCCCGAAAAACTGTTTTTT

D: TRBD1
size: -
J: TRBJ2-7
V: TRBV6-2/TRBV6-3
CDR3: CASRLSGTGRYEQYF
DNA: TGTGCCAGCAGGCTATCCGGGACAGGGAGGTACGAGCAGTACTTC

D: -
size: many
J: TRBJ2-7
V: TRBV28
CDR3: CASSLFRGTYEQYF
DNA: TGTGCCAGCAGTTTATTTCGGGGGACCTACGAGCAGTACTTC

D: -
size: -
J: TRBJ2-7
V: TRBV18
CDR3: CASSPRGPLLSKQYF
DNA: TGTGCCAGCTCACCACGGGGCCCCCTACTTTCGAAGCAGTACTTC

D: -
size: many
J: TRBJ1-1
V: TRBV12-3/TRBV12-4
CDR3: CASSRHDTEAFF
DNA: TGTGCCAGCAGTCGACACGACACTGAAGCTTTCTTT

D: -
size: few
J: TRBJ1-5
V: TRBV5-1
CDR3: CASSLGGIEQPQHF
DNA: TGCGCCAGCAGCTTGGGGGGGATTGAACAGCCCCAGCATTTT

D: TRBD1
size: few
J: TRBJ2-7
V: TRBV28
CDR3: CASSHGQGVEQYF
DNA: TGTGCCAGCAGCCATGGACAGGGGGTCGAGCAGTACTTC

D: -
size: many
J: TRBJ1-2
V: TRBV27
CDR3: CASSIVGGLNYGYTF
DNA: TGTGCCAGCAGTATCGTGGGGGGGCTCAACTATGGCTACACCTTC

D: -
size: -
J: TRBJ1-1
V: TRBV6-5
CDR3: CASSYSMTTESFF
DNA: TGTGCCAGCAGTTACTCCATGACCACTGAATCTTTCTTT

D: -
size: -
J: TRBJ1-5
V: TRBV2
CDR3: CASSMKRNSRTGNQPQHF
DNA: TGTGCCAGCAGCATGAAGAGGAATTCCAGGACGGGCAATCAGCCCCAGCATTTT

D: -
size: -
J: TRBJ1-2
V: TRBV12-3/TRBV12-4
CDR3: CASSLTGTSYGYTF
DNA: TGTGCCAGCAGTTTAACCGGGACCAGCTATGGCTACACCTTC

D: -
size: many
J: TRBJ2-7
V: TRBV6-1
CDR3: CASSEAEGNAPLYEQYF
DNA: TGTGCCAGCAGTGAAGCGGAGGGTAATGCTCCTCTCTACGAGCAGTACTTC

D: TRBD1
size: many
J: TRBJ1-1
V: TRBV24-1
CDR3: CATGYRDRDSSTEAFF
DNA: TGTGCCACCGGTTACCGGGACAGGGATTCTAGCACTGAAGCTTTCTTT

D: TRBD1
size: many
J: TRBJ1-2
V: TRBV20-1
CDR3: CSAYGTGGADYGYTF
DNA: TGCAGTGCTTACGGGACAGGGGGCGCCGACTATGGCTACACCTTC

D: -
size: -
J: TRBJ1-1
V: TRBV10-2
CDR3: CASRAPRDTEAFF
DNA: TGCGCCAGTAGGGCCCCGCGGGACACTGAAGCTTTCTTT

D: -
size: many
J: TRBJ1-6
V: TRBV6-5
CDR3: CASSRGQSPLHF
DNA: TGTGCCAGCTCCCGCGGACAGTCACCCCTCCACTTT

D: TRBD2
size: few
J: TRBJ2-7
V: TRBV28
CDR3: CASSSGTSGGVSYEQYF
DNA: TGTGCCAGCAGTTCCGGGACTAGCGGGGGTGTTTCCTACGAGCAGTACTTC

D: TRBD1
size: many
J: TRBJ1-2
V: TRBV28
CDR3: CASTGGTGETGYTF
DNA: TGTGCCAGCACCGGGGGGACAGGGGAGACTGGCTACACCTTC